The present T cell receptor beta chain was sequenced within a study of blood T cell repertoires in COVID-19. Profiled with immunoSEQ multiplex PCR; TCRdb holds only in-frame clones, not every one. This sample has some 260,000 clones, with roughly 90% found just once. Recovered status in Cohort 3 required two negative PCRs, clearance, or symptom resolution. The CDR3 runs to 16 residues. Germline V CDR1 and CDR2: SGHTS, YDEGEE. The V and J ends lost 3 bases and 0 bases, in that order; junction bases with no gene match: 7. This sequence joins TRBV5-8 and TRBJ2-5; 8 positions match TRBD2. The sequencing input was PBMCs or T cells enriched from blood (not recorded which). The source of this sequence is a man aged 35 to 55 who had recovered from COVID-19. CDR3 in amino acids: CASSSGGAKYQETQYF. The CDR3 DNA reads TGTGCCAGCAGCTCGGGGGGGGCCAAGTACCAAGAGACCCAGTACTTC. Together with reference TRBV5-8 and TRBJ2-5, the CDR3 gives the full variable domain: EAGVTQSPTHLIKTRGQQATLRCSPISGHTSVYWYQQALGLGLQFLLWYDEGEERNRGNFPPRFSGRQFPNYSSELNVNALELEDSALYLCASSSGGAKYQETQYFGPGTRLLVL.